A selection of T cell receptor beta chains follows, all from one sample in a study of glioma-infiltrating T cells. TCRdb reanalysed the multiplex PCR reads using MiXCR and keeps one entry per CDR3 protein. In the table there are 100,000 to 150,000 distinct CDR3 sequences, around 23% of which are singletons. The specimen sequenced was glioma tissue, nonneoplastic brain tissue, or PBMCs (not recorded which). The receptor set was obtained from a human donor with low-grade glioma or glioblastoma, undergoing nonglioma brain surgery, or in good health (not recorded which). CDR3s leave out the opening cysteine and the closing phenylalanine or tryptophan. Each record gives: D gene, V gene, CDR3 protein. A D gene is named only where the DNA matches it firmly.

TRBD2	TRBV7-2	ASRLAGTQY
NA	TRBV6-1	ASSSPGFSGANVLT
TRBD2	TRBV19	ASSIRDAAGGPKYEQY
NA	TRBV7-9	ASSPSGGASYEQY
NA	TRBV4-3	ASSQASSSEQY
NA	TRBV4-3	ASSPPVVNGANVLT
NA	TRBV27	ASSLDGRGYEQY
TRBD2	TRBV7-2	ASSSGLAGAGLKETQY
NA	TRBV2	ASSEAPGGGPQH
NA	TRBV4-2	ASSQEGLDTDTQY
NA	TRBV7-2	ASSPRTENTEAF
NA	TRBV20-1	SARYAGRPNSPLH
NA	TRBV29-1	SVEGGRAGTDTQY
NA	TRBV7-9	ASSLYQPQH
NA	TRBV29-1	SVARGPNQPQH
NA	TRBV19	ASSMDSNQPQH
NA	TRBV7-9	ASRPGRTNEKLF
TRBD2	TRBV2	ASSPGLAGGNEQF
TRBD1	TRBV29-1	SVGTDYEQY
NA	TRBV7-2	ASSFDLSEQY
NA	TRBV10-3	ALGRDPNEGTQY
NA	TRBV19	ASKAAGYQRQY
TRBD1	TRBV19	ASRWGTGADEKLF
TRBD1	TRBV7-2	ASNNRGQGLQTQY
TRBD1	TRBV6-6	ASSYSIGGTGVNYGYT
NA	TRBV5-8	ASSLRGRRDSNQPKH
NA	TRBV18	ASLDITGSPYEQY
NA	TRBV6-2/TRBV6-3	ASSWEQRSSYEQY
NA	TRBV29-1	SVRDSSSGANVLT
NA	TRBV6-2/TRBV6-3	ASSYPPDSGNTIY
NA	TRBV4-2	ASSQDSGYNQPQH
TRBD2	TRBV12-3/TRBV12-4	ASNLLAGEGELF
NA	TRBV5-4	ASSSRQENEKLF
NA	TRBV18	ASSPVPRTDTQY
NA	TRBV27	ASSLNEWGFEY
NA	TRBV18	ASSLGPNSPLH
TRBD1	TRBV24-1	ATSDSWGQEDGYT
TRBD2	TRBV20-1	SARDVAGADTQY
NA	TRBV16	ASSQSRTDYGYT
NA	TRBV4-2	ASSQEIGSNEQF
NA	TRBV3-1	ASSQGVRYEGNQPQH
NA	TRBV20-1	SARFPGNYYEQY